This is a list of T cell receptor beta chains from one sample in a study of T-cell memory formation after mild COVID-19. Via MiXCR, TCRdb re-called the 5' RACE reads, giving one row per CDR3 protein. Of some 250,000 distinct CDR3 sequences in the sample, more than 15% were seen once. Sequenced input: PBMCs or a T cell subset sorted from them (not recorded which). The receptors derive from a man between 18 and 29 years old who had mild COVID-19 (a few samples of this study predate the infection). Cell type and time point are not known. The CDR3 runs from the conserved cysteine through the conserved F or W. Fields, in order: D gene, clone size, V gene, J gene, CDR3 DNA, CDR3 protein. D genes are given only for firm matches. Only part of the rows carry a size: once, few, many, or a class if the clone is expanded.

TRBD2	NA	TRBV28	TRBJ2-3	TGTGCCAGCAGTTTAGCTAGCGGGCAGAGCACAGATACGCAGTATTTT	CASSLASGQSTDTQYF
TRBD2	NA	TRBV20-1	TRBJ2-1	TGCAGTGCCCCTGGGGGGGTTGAGCAGTTCTTC	CSAPGGVEQFF
NA	few	TRBV21-1	TRBJ1-2	TGTGCCAGAGAGGGGAAGAACGGCTACACCTTC	CAREGKNGYTF
NA	NA	TRBV7-2	TRBJ1-3	TGTGCCAGCAGCGACTATCAGGGAAACACCATATATTTT	CASSDYQGNTIYF
NA	NA	TRBV20-1	TRBJ1-1	TGCAGTGCTAGAGTCAACATGGGGGGACGGACTGAAGCTTTCTTT	CSARVNMGGRTEAFF
NA	few	TRBV7-7	TRBJ2-5	TGTGCCAGCAGCTTAATGGGAGTTGAAGAGACCCAGTACTTC	CASSLMGVEETQYF
TRBD2	NA	TRBV2	TRBJ2-5	TGTGCCAGCACCAAGGGACTAGCGGGGAGCAATGAGGAGACCCAGTACTTC	CASTKGLAGSNEETQYF
TRBD1	few	TRBV18	TRBJ1-2	TGTGCCAGCTCACCCAGCAGGGGGAACCACCATGGCTACACCTTC	CASSPSRGNHHGYTF
TRBD1	NA	TRBV2	TRBJ2-2	TGTGCCAGCAGTGTGGACAGGGGGACCGGGGAGCTGTTTTTT	CASSVDRGTGELFF
NA	many	TRBV4-3	TRBJ2-4	TGCGCCAGCAGCCAAGATCTCTCTGGGACAAACATTCAGTACTTC	CASSQDLSGTNIQYF
NA	NA	TRBV7-2	TRBJ2-3	TGTGCCAGCAGCTTCCTGGGGTACGTGACAGATACGCAGTATTTT	CASSFLGYVTDTQYF
TRBD2	many	TRBV12-3/TRBV12-4	TRBJ2-3	TGTGCCAGCAGGGGGACTAGCGGATCAGATACGCAGTATTTT	CASRGTSGSDTQYF
TRBD1	many	TRBV7-9	TRBJ1-2	TGTGCCAGCAGCCGCGGACAGGGCCCCTATGGCTACACCTTC	CASSRGQGPYGYTF
TRBD1	few	TRBV2	TRBJ1-2	TGTGCCAGCAGTATACAGGGGGCGCCGTCCGATAACTATGGCTACACCTTC	CASSIQGAPSDNYGYTF
TRBD1	NA	TRBV20-1	TRBJ2-7	TGCAGTGCTAGACCTGACAGGGGATTAATCTACGAGCAGTACTTC	CSARPDRGLIYEQYF
TRBD2	NA	TRBV19	TRBJ2-3	TGTGCCAGTAGTACCCCGGGGAGGGACACAGATACGCAGTATTTT	CASSTPGRDTDTQYF
NA	few	TRBV6-5	TRBJ1-1	TGTGCCAGCAGTTACTCTGCCAGGAGGAACACTGAAGCTTTCTTT	CASSYSARRNTEAFF
NA	NA	TRBV6-2/TRBV6-3	TRBJ1-2	TGTGCCAGCAGTTACTCTCAAGAGGGGGACGGCTACACCTTC	CASSYSQEGDGYTF
NA	NA	TRBV7-2	TRBJ1-3	TGTGCCAGCAGCTTAGCCCCAGGGAAAGGTGGAAACACCATATATTTT	CASSLAPGKGGNTIYF
NA	NA	TRBV11-2	TRBJ2-5	TGTGCCAGCAGCTCGAAAACGGCAGGGCCCCAAGAGACCCAGTACTTC	CASSSKTAGPQETQYF
NA	few	TRBV9	TRBJ2-5	TGTGCCAGCAGCGTAGGACAGGGAGGGGAGACCCAGTACTTC	CASSVGQGGETQYF
NA	few	TRBV6-2/TRBV6-3	TRBJ2-3	TGTGCCAGCCGGGTTGTCGGAGCGGAGAGCACAGATACGCAGTATTTT	CASRVVGAESTDTQYF
NA	NA	TRBV28	TRBJ1-4	TGTGCCAGCAGCATCGGACCCTCGTTGACTAATGAAAAACTGTTTTTT	CASSIGPSLTNEKLFF
NA	NA	TRBV12-3/TRBV12-4	TRBJ2-5	TGTGCCAGCTCTCCGGGGCGCGGGGCAGAGACCCAGTACTTC	CASSPGRGAETQYF
NA	many	TRBV5-1	TRBJ1-5	TGCGCCAGCAGCTTGTTTGGAGGCCTGGGGGAGCCCCAGCATTTT	CASSLFGGLGEPQHF
TRBD2	NA	TRBV4-1	TRBJ2-5	TGCGCCAGCAGCCACCGGGGAGCGGGGAAAGAAGAGACCCAGTACTTC	CASSHRGAGKEETQYF
NA	NA	TRBV20-1	TRBJ2-3	TGCAGTAATGACGGGGATTTCGGTACGCAGTATTTT	CSNDGDFGTQYF
TRBD1	few	TRBV6-5	TRBJ1-1	TGTGCCAGCAGTTGGACAGGGGGCGCGGCTGAAGCTTTCTTT	CASSWTGGAAEAFF